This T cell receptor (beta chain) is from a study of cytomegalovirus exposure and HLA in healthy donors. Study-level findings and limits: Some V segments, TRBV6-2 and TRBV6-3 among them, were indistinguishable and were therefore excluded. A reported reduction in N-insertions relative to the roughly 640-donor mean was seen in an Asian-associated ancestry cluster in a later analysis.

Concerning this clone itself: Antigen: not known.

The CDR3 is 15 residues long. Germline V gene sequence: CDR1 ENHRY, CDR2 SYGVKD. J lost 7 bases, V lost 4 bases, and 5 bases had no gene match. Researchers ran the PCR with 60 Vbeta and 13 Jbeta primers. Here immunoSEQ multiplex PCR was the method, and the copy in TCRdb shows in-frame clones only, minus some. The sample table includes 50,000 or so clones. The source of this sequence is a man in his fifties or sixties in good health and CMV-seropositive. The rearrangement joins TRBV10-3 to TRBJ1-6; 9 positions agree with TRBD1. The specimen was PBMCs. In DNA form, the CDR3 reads TGTGCCATCAGTGCCGGACAGGGGCCGAATTCACCCCTCCACTTT. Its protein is CAISAGQGPNSPLHF.